This entry features one T cell receptor beta chain sequence. This entry belongs to a study of blood T cell repertoires in COVID-19. Study-level background: Donors in the United States, Italy and Spain gave samples during acute or convalescent COVID-19. PBMCs, B-cell-depleted T cells, or T cells provided the cDNA or gDNA that made up the material.

CDR1 is SGDLS, CDR2 YYNGEE, per germline. The CDR3 runs to 15 residues. V lost 3 bases and J lost 5; bases outside the gene matches: 7. Measured with immunoSEQ multiplex PCR; TCRdb has only the in-frame clones, and not every one. Among about 210,000 clones listed, about 91% were seen once. This receptor was obtained from a man aged 30 to 45 with acute or convalescent COVID-19. The V call is TRBV9, the J call TRBJ2-3; 9 positions match TRBD1. Sequenced: peripheral blood. The CDR3 DNA follows: TGTGCCAGCAGCGCTTCGGGACAGGGTAGAGATACGCAGTATTTT. Translation gives CASSASGQGRDTQYF.